These 24 T cell receptor beta chains were sequenced from one sample in a study of T cells in localized non-small cell lung cancer. Sequencing was performed with immunoSEQ multiplex PCR; in TCRdb, only in-frame clones are kept and a portion is missing. The repertoire holds roughly 90,000 clones, with roughly 93% as singletons. Specimen: PBMCs, collected before any cancer treatment. All receptors come from a woman aged 40-75 years with stage II squamous cell lung carcinoma.

This sequence joins TRBV15 and TRBJ1-1; 12 positions agree with TRBD1. The ends lost 3 bases at V and 10 bases at J; junction bases unmatched: 9. There are 15 residues in the CDR3. The germline gives CDR1 LNHNV, CDR2 YYDKDF (reference sequence). For the CDR3, the DNA is TGTGCCACCAGCAGGGCCGGGACAGGGGGCTCGCGAGCTTTCTTT. Its translation is CATSRAGTGGSRAFF.

The genes are TRBV6-6 and TRBJ1-5, with D uncertain. Germline V CDR1 and CDR2: MNHNY, SVGAGI (reference sequence). Trimming pared 4 bases from V and 1 base from J, leaving 8 bases between. The CDR3 length is 14 residues. The DNA of the CDR3 is TGTGCCAGCAGTTTCCGACCGAGCAATCAGCCCCAGCATTTT. Amino acid sequence: CASSFRPSNQPQHF.

J is TRBJ1-2 and V is TRBV15, with D possibly being TRBD1 (5 bases). Germline assignment: CDR1 LNHNV and CDR2 YYDKDF (reference sequence). CDR3 length: 18 amino acids. Trimming took off 0 bases at V and 8 bases at J, with 25 bases between the two ends. In DNA, the CDR3 is TGTGCCACCAGCAGAGATAAAATGTGGGGCAGGAGTCTCTCCGGCTACACCTTC. This gives the protein CATSRDKMWGRSLSGYTF. The full variable domain, completed using reference TRBV15 and TRBJ1-2, is DAMVIQNPRYQVTQFGKPVTLSCSQTLNHNVMYWYQQKSSQAPKLLFHYYDKDFNNEADTPDNFQSRRPNTSFCFLDIRSPGLGDTAMYLCATSRDKMWGRSLSGYTFGSGTRLTVV.

The J gene is TRBJ1-1, the V gene TRBV12-2; TRBD1, the D gene given by the table, was not confirmed from the DNA. TRBV12-2 is annotated as a pseudogene. This CDR3 comprises 18 residues. CDR3 DNA: TGTGCAAGTCGCTTAGAGGTCCAACAGGGCGCGGCGAACACTGAAGCTTTCTTT. Amino acids: CASRLEVQQGAANTEAFF.

Worth noting for this clone: The junction shows a germline mismatch at one end, possibly a read error. In nucleotides, the CDR3 is TGTGCTAGCAGCTCACAAGGACTAGCGGGGGGGGAGGTCCGAGAGACCCAGTACTTC. Its translation is CASSSQGLAGGEVRETQYF. The chain employs TRBV7-7 and TRBJ2-5; 15 bases line up with TRBD2. The germline V gene has CDR1 SSHAT and CDR2 FNYEAQ (reference sequence). This CDR3 is 19 amino acids long.

This clone has just one count. This chain joins TRBV4-1 and TRBJ1-1, with a weak D call TRBD1 (6 bases). The CDR3 is 15 residues long. Germline CDR1 MGHRA, CDR2 YSYEKL. The V end was cut by 5 bases, the J end by 3 bases, with 16 bases between. This chain's CDR3 is CASSLGGATYTEAFF. As DNA, the CDR3 is TGCGCCAGCAGCTTAGGGGGGGCTACGTACACTGAAGCTTTCTTT.

CDR3 bases: TGTGCCAGCAGTTTTGGGGTGGGGCGAGGAAACACCATATATTTT. It specifies CASSFGVGRGNTIYF. V and J are TRBV28 and TRBJ1-3; the D gene is possibly TRBD1 (5 bases). V was trimmed by 3 bases and J by 4 bases, leaving 13 bases between them. This CDR3 is 15 amino acids long. Per germline, CDR1 MDHEN and CDR2 SYDVKM.

This clone is a singleton in its sample. The genes are TRBV7-9 and TRBJ1-1, with no clear D. Germline-derived CDR1 and CDR2 are SEHNR and FQNEAQ (reference sequence). This CDR3 has 12 amino acids. The germline V and J ends were trimmed by 3 bases and 3 bases, with 5 bases remaining between them. The CDR3 here is CASSLEYTEAFF. Here the CDR3 DNA reads TGTGCCAGCAGCTTGGAGTACACTGAAGCTTTCTTT.

This sequence joins TRBV10-3 and TRBJ1-5; TRBD1 is a possible D gene (6 bases). In germline, CDR1 is ENHRY, CDR2 SYGVKD. V was shortened by 5 bases and J by 3 bases, with 8 bases between the two germline ends. The CDR3 is 13 residues long. CDR3 sequence: CAISPGANQPQHF. Here the CDR3 DNA reads TGTGCCATCAGTCCGGGGGCCAATCAGCCCCAGCATTTT.

This clone was recorded a few times. V usage is TRBV4-1 and J usage is TRBJ1-1, with TRBD1 identical over 7 bases. CDR1 and CDR2 (germline): MGHRA, YSYEKL. CDR3 length: 14 residues. The V and J ends lost 5 bases and 5 bases, in that order; junction bases with no gene match: 8. The CDR3, as DNA: TGCGCCAGCAGCTCCCGACAGGGACAGACTGAAGCTTTCTTT. This encodes CASSSRQGQTEAFF.

This chain links TRBV27 with TRBJ1-5; tentatively, D is TRBD1 (5 bases). V was pared by 7 bases and J by 0 bases, with 19 bases between. CDR3 length equals 17 residues. The germline V gene encodes CDR1 MNHEY and CDR2 SMNVEV (reference sequence). The CDR3 nucleotides are TGTGCCAGCACCCCCTGGGGGGGTCAACTTAGCAATCAGCCCCAGCATTTT. It specifies CASTPWGGQLSNQPQHF.

CDR3 in amino acids: CASSPRGQNTIYF. The DNA for the CDR3 is TGCGCCAGCAGCCCAAGGGGGCAGAACACCATATATTTT. The gene calls are TRBV5-1 and TRBJ1-3; 7 bases match TRBD1. Trimming removed 4 bases from V and 7 bases from J; junction bases left unmatched: 5. This CDR3 region has 13 residues. The germline V gene encodes CDR1 SGHRS and CDR2 YFSETQ.

The gene calls are TRBV19 and TRBJ1-6; the D is unclear. The CDR3 consists of 14 residues. Germline assignment: CDR1 LNHDA and CDR2 SQIVND (reference sequence). Trimming cost V 4 bases and J 1 base, with 5 bases left between them. The CDR3 DNA reads as TGTGCCAGTAGTACCACTTCCTATAATTCACCCCTCCACTTT. Translation: CASSTTSYNSPLHF.

The V gene is TRBV5-1, the J gene TRBJ1-1; 9 bases fit TRBD1. V lost 3 bases to trimming and J lost 3 bases; unmatched junction nucleotides: 6. CDR1 SGHRS and CDR2 YFSETQ come from the germline V gene. The CDR3 loop spans 15 amino acids. CDR3 sequence (DNA): TGCGCCAGCAGCTACGGACAGGGGCGAGACACTGAAGCTTTCTTT. It specifies CASSYGQGRDTEAFF.

The rearrangement joins TRBV14 to TRBJ1-1, with TRBD1 as a possible D gene (5 bases). Germline V gene data show CDR1 as SGHDN and CDR2 as FVKESK. V lost 1 base to trimming and J lost 8 bases, with 11 bases between them. This CDR3 is built from 13 residues. This CDR3 is CASSQVLGVEAFF. The CDR3 DNA reads TGTGCCAGCAGCCAAGTTCTGGGGGTCGAAGCTTTCTTT.

This sequence joins TRBV5-1 and TRBJ2-1, with 8 nucleotides matching TRBD2. The CDR3 covers 15 residues. From germline, CDR1 is SGHRS and CDR2 YFSETQ. Trimming removed 6 bases from V and 5 bases from J; junction bases left unmatched: 10. CDR3 region: CASKGLAGQNNEQFF. CDR3 in DNA: TGCGCCAGCAAGGGTCTAGCGGGCCAAAACAATGAGCAGTTCTTC. Using reference TRBV5-1 and TRBJ2-1 for the parts outside the CDR3, the full variable domain is KAGVTQTPRYLIKTRGQQVTLSCSPISGHRSVSWYQQTPGQGLQFLFEYFSETQRNKGNFPGRFSGRQFSNSRSEMNVSTLELGDSALYLCASKGLAGQNNEQFFGPGTRLTVL.

The V call is TRBV19, the J call TRBJ2-7; 8 nucleotides line up with TRBD1. V lost 1 base and J lost 4; bases outside the gene matches: 6. Germline lookup yields CDR1 LNHDA and CDR2 SQIVND (reference sequence). This CDR3 is 15 amino acids long. The DNA for the CDR3 is TGTGCCAGTAGTATAGCGGCAGGGGGCTCATACGAGCAGTACTTC. Protein sequence: CASSIAAGGSYEQYF.

This clone was seen only once. The genes are TRBV27 and TRBJ2-6; 10 nucleotides agree with TRBD1. With V trimmed by 6 bases and J by 5 bases, 13 bases remained unmatched. This CDR3 region has 18 residues. CDR1 MNHEY and CDR2 SMNVEV come from the germline V gene (reference sequence). CDR3 sequence: CASSRPGQGRGRANVLTF. The CDR3 nucleotides read TGTGCCAGCAGCCGCCCGGGACAGGGGAGGGGGAGGGCCAACGTCCTGACTTTC.

This chain links TRBV11-3 with TRBJ1-1, with unresolved D. Germline V gives CDR1 SGHNT, CDR2 YENEEA. V shed 0 bases and J shed 8 bases, with 10 bases lying between them. The CDR3 sequence is 13 residues long. In nucleotides, the CDR3 is TGTGCCAGCAGCTTAGATGGGGAAATGGAAGCTTTCTTT. Protein: CASSLDGEMEAFF. The entire variable domain, with the rest obtained from reference TRBV11-3 and TRBJ1-1, is as follows: EAGVVQSPRYKIIEKKQPVAFWCNPISGHNTLYWYLQNLGQGPELLIRYENEEAVDDSQLPKDRFSAERLKGVDSTLKIQPAELGDSAVYLCASSLDGEMEAFFGQGTRLTVV.

V is TRBV19 and J is TRBJ1-4; TRBD1 aligns across 7 bases. Germline V gene lookup returns CDR1 LNHDA and CDR2 SQIVND (reference sequence). The CDR3 loop spans 14 amino acids. J lost 5 bases, V lost 7 bases, and 7 bases had no gene match. CDR3 region: CASIGTGENEKLFF. The CDR3 coding sequence is TGTGCCAGTATCGGTACAGGGGAGAATGAAAAACTGTTTTTT.

This chain uses TRBV25-1 with TRBJ1-4; maybe TRBD1 (5 bases). This CDR3 has 13 amino acids. V was cut by 5 bases and J by 6 bases, with 10 bases left in between. Germline assignment: CDR1 MGHDK and CDR2 SYGVNS. Here the CDR3 DNA reads TGTGCCAGCAGTTCGGGGGTATATGAAAAACTGTTTTTT. The encoded protein is CASSSGVYEKLFF.

The chain employs TRBV7-9 and TRBJ2-7, with a tentative D call TRBD1 (5 bases). The CDR3 runs 13 residues. Trimming removed 1 base at V and 5 bases at J, with 9 bases between. Germline assignment: CDR1 SEHNR and CDR2 FQNEAQ (reference sequence). Written as DNA, the CDR3 is TGTGCCAGCAGCTTAGACAGGATAGACGAGCAGTACTTC. Translating gives CASSLDRIDEQYF.

The V call is TRBV19, the J call TRBJ2-6, with 9 nucleotides matching TRBD1. V was pared by 8 bases and J by 1 base, with 6 bases of the junction left unmatched. This CDR3 comprises 16 residues. Germline CDR1 and CDR2: LNHDA and SQIVND (reference sequence). As DNA, the CDR3 is TGTGCCAGTGAGGGACAGGGAAGTTCTGGGGCCAACGTCCTGACTTTC. Translated, it gives CASEGQGSSGANVLTF.

Here the CDR3 reads CASSSGLGPGLYGYTF. DNA of the CDR3: TGTGCCAGCAGCTCGGGCCTTGGCCCGGGCCTCTATGGCTACACCTTC. This chain uses TRBV5-4 with TRBJ1-2; D ambiguous. Trimming left V 3 bases short and J 4 bases short, with 19 bases between. Germline V gene data show CDR1 as SGHNT and CDR2 as YYREEE (reference sequence). CDR3 length: 16 amino acids.